The next 23 T cell receptor beta chains were all read from a single sample in a study of T cell responses to AZD1222 COVID-19 vaccine. Clones were sequenced by immunoSEQ multiplex PCR, and TCRdb holds only the in-frame ones, with some missing. This repertoire shows about 180,000 clones, about 91% found once; its top ten account for around 10%. Sequences were derived from peripheral blood, sampled 28 days after the second AZD1222 dose. The source of these receptors is an adult who received the AZD1222 COVID-19 vaccine.

V usage is TRBV24-1 and J usage is TRBJ2-2; 12 bases match TRBD2. J was trimmed by 6 bases and V by 3 bases; bases with no gene match: 7. Germline values: CDR1 KGHDR, CDR2 SFDVKD. The length of the CDR3 is 17 residues. The DNA for the CDR3 is TGTGCCACCAGTGATCCCACTAGCGGGGGGATTGCCGGGGAGCTGTTTTTT. Translated, it gives CATSDPTSGGIAGELFF.

The J gene is TRBJ1-6, the V gene TRBV4-1, with TRBD1 matching 9 bases. V shed 1 base, J shed 10 bases, and the junction held 5 bases outside the gene matches. Germline CDR1 is MGHRA and CDR2 is YSYEKL. The CDR3 consists of 15 residues. The CDR3 DNA sequence: TGCGCCAGCAGCCAAGGACAGGGGGATGGGTCACCCCTCCACTTT. Its protein product is CASSQGQGDGSPLHF.

This chain joins TRBV2 and TRBJ2-7; D remains unclear. Germline V gene lookup returns CDR1 SNHLY and CDR2 FYNNEI. V lost 1 base to trimming and J lost 3 bases, with 7 bases between them. CDR3 length: 13 residues. CDR3 amino acids: CASSEVPGYEQYF. The DNA of the CDR3 is TGTGCCAGCAGTGAAGTTCCAGGCTACGAGCAGTACTTC. The complete variable domain, with remaining parts taken from reference TRBV2 and TRBJ2-7, reads EPEVTQTPSHQVTQMGQEVILRCVPISNHLYFYWYRQILGQKVEFLVSFYNNEISEKSEIFDDQFSVERPDGSNFTLKIRSTKLEDSAMYFCASSEVPGYEQYFGPGTRLTVT.

J is TRBJ2-6 and V is TRBV5-8, with D perhaps being TRBD1 or TRBD2 (8 bases each). The germline CDR1 and CDR2 sequences are SGHTS and YDEGEE. This CDR3 contains 19 residues. Trimming stripped 4 bases from V and 1 base from J, with 21 bases between. This chain's CDR3 is CASSLAGGQDLSGANVLTF. CDR3 in DNA: TGTGCCAGCAGCCTGGCGGGGGGACAGGACCTTTCTGGGGCCAACGTCCTGACTTTC. The full variable domain, in which reference TRBV5-8 and TRBJ2-6 provide the parts outside the CDR3, is EAGVTQSPTHLIKTRGQQATLRCSPISGHTSVYWYQQALGLGLQFLLWYDEGEERNRGNFPPRFSGRQFPNYSSELNVNALELEDSALYLCASSLAGGQDLSGANVLTFGAGSRLTVL.

The chain is built from TRBV5-4 and TRBJ1-2; the D is unclear. Trimming removed 1 base at V and 1 base at J, with 2 bases between. Germline V CDR1 and CDR2: SGHNT, YYREEE (reference sequence). The CDR3 has 12 residues. Here the CDR3 reads CASSLFNYGYTF. CDR3 in DNA: TGTGCCAGCAGCTTGTTTAACTATGGCTACACCTTC. Looking up the rest from reference TRBV5-4 and TRBJ1-2 gives the full variable domain: ETGVTQSPTHLIKTRGQQVTLRCSSQSGHNTVSWYQQALGQGPQFIFQYYREEENGRGNFPPRFSGLQFPNYSSELNVNALELDDSALYLCASSLFNYGYTFGSGTRLTVV.

V and J are TRBV12-3 or TRBV12-4 and TRBJ1-1; 9 bases match TRBD1. The CDR3 runs to 11 residues. With 6 bases clipped from V and 10 bases from J, the junction kept 3 bases outside the gene matches. CDR3 nucleotides: TGTGCCAGCAGCACGGACAGGGGAGCTTTCTTT. Its translation is CASSTDRGAFF.

The chain carries TRBV7-3 and TRBJ2-2; unclear D gene. Deletions cut 2 bases from V and 3 bases from J, with 7 bases between. The CDR3 loop spans 14 amino acids. Germline V gives CDR1 SGHTA, CDR2 FQGTGA. This CDR3 is CASSLYTDTGELFF. In nucleotides, the CDR3 is TGTGCCAGCAGCTTATACACCGACACCGGGGAGCTGTTTTTT. Supplemented by reference TRBV7-3 and TRBJ2-2, the full variable domain reads GAGVSQTPSNKVTEKGKYVELRCDPISGHTALYWYRQSLGQGPEFLIYFQGTGAADDSGLPNDRFFAVRPEGSVSTLKIQRTERGDSAVYLCASSLYTDTGELFFGEGSRLTVL.

This clone was counted a single time. This chain joins TRBV15 and TRBJ1-2, with a weak D call TRBD1 (5 bases). V lost 0 bases and J lost 8, with 16 bases in between. The CDR3 has 15 residues. Germline CDR1 is LNHNV and CDR2 is YYDKDF (reference sequence). CDR3 loop: CATSRDIGTVGGYTF. CDR3 nucleotides: TGTGCCACCAGCAGAGATATAGGGACGGTGGGGGGCTACACCTTC.

This clone was counted between two and nine times. CDR3 coding DNA: TGCAGTGCTGAGGACAGGCGGCAAGCTTTCTTT. Protein product: CSAEDRRQAFF. The genes are TRBV20-1 and TRBJ1-1; 7 bases fit TRBD1. This CDR3 is 11 amino acids long. Germline values: CDR1 DFQATT, CDR2 SNEGSKA (reference sequence). The J segment lost 9 bases and the V segment lost 5 bases, leaving 6 bases of the junction unmatched.

The V call is TRBV6-1, the J call TRBJ2-7; possible D gene TRBD2, 5 bases. V shed 4 bases and J shed 4 bases, with 8 bases lying between them. The CDR3 spans 12 residues. Germline V gene lookup returns CDR1 MNHNS and CDR2 SASEGT. The CDR3, as DNA: TGTGCCAGCAGTGCCGGAGGTTACGAGCAGTACTTC. Translated, it gives CASSAGGYEQYF.

This chain uses TRBV12-3 or TRBV12-4 with TRBJ2-1; D remains ambiguous. The CDR3 loop spans 13 amino acids. Between the trimmed V and J ends, which lost 0 bases and 9 bases, there was a span of 9 bases. As DNA, the CDR3 is TGTGCCAGCAGTTTAGCGTCGTCCGCTGAGCAGTTCTTC. Encoded protein: CASSLASSAEQFF.

This sequence joins TRBV11-3 and TRBJ2-3; 7 nucleotides line up with TRBD2. Germline lookup yields CDR1 SGHNT and CDR2 YENEEA. The V segment lost 2 bases and the J segment 4 bases; nucleotides outside the gene matches: 0. The CDR3 spans 13 residues. CDR3 in amino acids: CASSLLAADTQYF. CDR3 bases: TGTGCCAGCAGCTTACTAGCGGCAGATACGCAGTATTTT.

This rearrangement joins TRBV6-2 or TRBV6-3 to TRBJ2-5; the D gene is possibly TRBD2 (6 bases). The CDR3 runs 15 residues. V was pared by 4 bases and J by 2 bases, with 14 bases between. CDR1 MNHEY and CDR2 SVGEGT come from the germline V gene. CDR3 loop: CASSSRGFQQETQYF. The CDR3 coding sequence is TGTGCCAGCAGTTCCCGGGGGTTTCAACAAGAGACCCAGTACTTC.

The chain couples TRBV6-5 to TRBJ2-3; D may be TRBD1 (5 bases). The CDR3 covers 14 residues. The germline CDR1 and CDR2 sequences are MNHEY and SVGAGI. V lost 6 bases and J lost 6, with 16 bases in between. Here the CDR3 reads CASRELRTTDTQYF. In DNA form, the CDR3 reads TGTGCCAGCAGAGAGCTCCGGACAACCGATACGCAGTATTTT.

The chain carries TRBV5-1 and TRBJ1-4, with TRBD1 matching over 9 bases. V gave up 0 bases and J gave up 6 bases; unmatched junction bases: 3. CDR1 and CDR2 (germline): SGHRS, YFSETQ. The CDR3 has 15 residues. The CDR3 is CASSLEGTGYEKLFF. In DNA, the CDR3 is TGCGCCAGCAGCTTGGAAGGGACAGGGTATGAAAAACTGTTTTTT. Full variable domain (rest looked up from reference TRBV5-1 and TRBJ1-4): KAGVTQTPRYLIKTRGQQVTLSCSPISGHRSVSWYQQTPGQGLQFLFEYFSETQRNKGNFPGRFSGRQFSNSRSEMNVSTLELGDSALYLCASSLEGTGYEKLFFGSGTQLSVL.

The gene calls are TRBV5-4 and TRBJ1-3, with unresolved D. This CDR3 has 14 amino acids. CDR1 and CDR2 from the germline V gene are SGHNT and YYREEE (reference sequence). Trimming took off 3 bases at V and 0 bases at J, with 7 bases between the two ends. The CDR3 is CASSYDPSGNTIYF. CDR3 coding DNA: TGTGCCAGCAGCTATGACCCCTCTGGAAACACCATATATTTT.

The CDR3 sequence: CASSPNVGAVNNEQFF. The DNA for the CDR3 is TGTGCCAGCAGCCCGAACGTGGGGGCCGTCAACAATGAGCAGTTCTTC. The gene calls are TRBV7-6 and TRBJ2-1; a possible D gene is TRBD1 (6 bases). Trimming removed 5 bases from V and 5 bases from J, with 19 bases in between. Germline lookup yields CDR1 SGHVS and CDR2 FNYEAQ. This CDR3 comprises 16 residues.

The V and J genes are TRBV6-1 and TRBJ1-5, with 9 bases matching TRBD1. Germline CDR1 MNHNS, CDR2 SASEGT. The CDR3 totals 18 residues. With 6 bases clipped from V and 0 bases from J, the junction kept 12 bases outside the gene matches. CDR3 amino acids: CASRELGQGRYSNQPQHF. The DNA for the CDR3 is TGTGCCAGCAGAGAACTTGGACAGGGGAGATATAGCAATCAGCCCCAGCATTTT.

This chain connects TRBV3-1 (or the pseudogene TRBV3-2) to TRBJ2-7, with D uncertain. V lost 4 bases and J 4 bases, leaving 11 bases between the germline ends. CDR1 and CDR2 (germline): LGHDT, YNNKEL (reference sequence). CDR3 length: 13 amino acids. The CDR3 spells CASSRAQTYEQYF. Written as DNA, the CDR3 is TGTGCCAGCAGCCGAGCACAGACGTACGAGCAGTACTTC.

This clone has just one count. The rearrangement uses TRBV19 and TRBJ1-5; 12 nucleotides line up with TRBD1. The germline V gene encodes CDR1 LNHDA and CDR2 SQIVND (reference sequence). V dropped 6 bases and J dropped 7; count of bases not matched to a gene: 10. The CDR3 is 16 amino acids. Here the CDR3 reads CASSPGQGAIGQPQHF. For the CDR3, the DNA is TGTGCCAGTAGCCCGGGACAGGGGGCGATAGGGCAGCCCCAGCATTTT.

The chain links TRBV25-1 to TRBJ1-1; 8 bases fit TRBD1. The CDR3 is 16 amino acids. Unmatched junction bases numbered 9, after V lost 2 bases and J lost 4 bases. CDR1 is MGHDK and CDR2 is SYGVNS in the germline V gene. For the CDR3, the DNA is TGTGCCAGCAGTGAAATGTCAGGGGGCGTTGGCACTGAAGCTTTCTTT. Translating gives CASSEMSGGVGTEAFF.

This chain connects TRBV5-1 to TRBJ2-7, with 13 bases aligning to TRBD2. The trim removed 0 bases at V and 5 bases at J, leaving 2 bases unmatched. Germline V gene lookup returns CDR1 SGHRS and CDR2 YFSETQ. CDR3 size: 15 residues. DNA of the CDR3: TGCGCCAGCAGCTTGGGACTAGCGGGGGGTAACGAGCAGTACTTC. Amino acids: CASSLGLAGGNEQYF.

The rearrangement links TRBV6-2 or TRBV6-3 to TRBJ1-5, with TRBD1 identical over 9 bases. Germline CDR1 reads MNHEY; CDR2 reads SVGEGT. The CDR3 covers 16 residues. After removal of 2 bases from V and 5 bases from J, the junction contained 7 bases not matched to a gene. CDR3 bases: TGTGCCAGCAGTTACGGGGGGACAGGGAGTTATCAGCCCCAGCATTTT. It specifies CASSYGGTGSYQPQHF.